The T cell receptor (beta chain) described here comes from a study of graft-versus-host responses after intestinal transplantation (dated by TCRdb to the early 2020s). For the study in its entirety: Multivisceral, liver-intestinal, or isolated intestinal transplants were received by the recipients. Every recipient was given anti-thymocyte globulin induction, followed by about 3 years of maintenance tacrolimus and steroids. After intestinal transplantation, graft-versus-host and host-versus-graft alloreactive T cell clones were followed in the graft, circulation and bone marrow using bulk TCR-beta CDR3 sequencing. To identify alloreactive clones, pre-transplant mixed lymphocyte reaction products were sequenced and then compared with unstimulated pre-transplant donor and recipient T cells. The cohort enrolled fewer than 25 intestinal transplant recipients including one retransplant, and a few patients lacking pretransplant specimens were excluded. Donor T cell macrochimerism was defined as a peak of at least 4% donor T cells among recipient peripheral blood mononuclear cells. Rather than being sequenced by the commercial service, samples from a few later patients were sequenced in-house on an Illumina MiSeq and processed with MiXCR.

Turning to this clone: Its antigen remains undetermined. No base qualities exist here, and no much larger clone lies one base off it.

The library came from the immunoSEQ multiplex PCR assay. In most patients, genomic DNA was isolated using the Qiagen DNeasy Blood and Tissue Kit and sent frozen to Adaptive Biotechnologies for TCR sequencing. For most patients, genomic DNA was subjected to high-throughput TCR-beta CDR3 sequencing by Adaptive Biotechnologies. Under the source paper's analysis protocol: Adaptive's ImmunoSEQ software was the source of the TCR sequencing data for about 17 patients, while a few other patients were processed with MiXCR and VDJtools. To correct CD4 versus CD8 sorting errors, sequences present in both subsets at a frequency ratio below 5:1 were removed. CDR3 nucleotide sequences shared by donor and recipient were removed because the origin of these sequences could not be assigned. At least 2-fold expansion over unstimulated cells and a minimum CFSE-low frequency of 0.002% (template counts) or 0.001% (read counts) were required for clones to be classified as alloreactive. Mappable clones were those detected in sequenced pre-transplant spleen, lymph node, or MLR CFSE-low populations of the donor or recipient. Cumulative frequency of alloreactive clones was calculated as a percentage of all sequences weighted by copy number. TCRdb provides this immuneACCESS table in a form limited to in-frame rearrangements. Some clones are lacking; in checked studies, under half of them reflect an unresolved V gene, and why the rest are absent is not known. That table supplies the V and J calls and clone size; D and trimming were determined from the DNA. The sample yields around 88,000 clones; 75% to 90% were counted once. The top ten clonotypes cover about 17% of the sample.

The paper's findings and limits, for the study overall: The relatively low number and heterogeneity of intestinal transplant patients limited the conclusions. In patients with donor T cell macrochimerism, the allografts had high GvH to HvG T cell clonal ratios. GvH clones turned up in recipient bone marrow, with some appearing earlier in ileal mucosa or blood, a pattern consistent with an intestinal mucosal origin. Early after transplant, peak levels of circulating GvH clones were found to be associated with declines in HvG clones.

The V end loses 6 bases and the J end loses 7 bases, and a stretch of 16 bases separates them. The germline V gene provides CDR1 SNHLY and CDR2 FYNNEI. The CDR3 spans 14 residues, from the cysteine through the phenylalanine. Only the CDR3 part of the read is kept: 42 bases, read in frame from the first base. In the paper's terms, the time point label means: cells obtained before transplantation from donor or recipient. CD3+CD4+ and CD3+CD8+ populations were FACS-sorted from unstimulated pre-transplant donor and recipient cells taken from spleen or lymph nodes. The rearrangement combines TRBV2 with TRBJ2-1, with a weak D call of TRBD2 (6 bases match). This TCR came from a human donor who received an intestinal transplant. The sequenced sample was unstimulated CD8+ T cells sorted from spleen or lymph node cells, obtained before intestinal transplant. The CDR3 region: CASSPRLGNNEQFF. The nucleotide sequence reads TGTGCCAGCAGCCCCCGACTAGGTAATAATGAGCAGTTCTTC.